Listed below are T cell receptor beta chains from one sample, sequenced in a study of CD8 T cells in ankylosing spondylitis. From the 5' RACE reads, TCRdb called clonotypes with MiXCR, one entry per CDR3 protein. This sample has 150,000 to 200,000 distinct CDR3 sequences, with around a tenth found just once. Sequencing input: blood, either unsorted or a sorted T cell fraction (not recorded which). The receptors come from a female donor with ankylosing spondylitis or in good health (not recorded which). CDR3s include the opening cysteine and the closing phenylalanine or tryptophan. D genes are given only for firm matches. Clone size is given for some rows only: seen once, a few or many times, or a class if the clone is expanded.

DNA | CDR3 | J | V | size | D
TGTGCCAGCAGCTTGGGGCGGGAGGGCCTGTACAATGAGCAGTTCTTC | CASSLGREGLYNEQFF | TRBJ2-1 | TRBV5-6 | many | TRBD2
TGCAGTGCCAGGTCGACAGGGTTGTACGAGCAGTACTTC | CSARSTGLYEQYF | TRBJ2-7 | TRBV20-1 | - | TRBD1
TGTGCCAGCAGCATCTCGGGACTAGCGGGAGATGGGCAGTTCTTC | CASSISGLAGDGQFF | TRBJ2-1 | TRBV9 | - | TRBD2
TGTGCCACCAGATCGGACGGTACGCAGTATTTT | CATRSDGTQYF | TRBJ2-3 | TRBV15 | - | -
TGTGCCAGCAGCTTGACAGGGTCCCCCTCCTACGAGCAGTACTTC | CASSLTGSPSYEQYF | TRBJ2-7 | TRBV11-2 | - | TRBD1
TGCGCCAGCAGCCAAGACGACCACGAAGCTTTCTTT | CASSQDDHEAFF | TRBJ1-1 | TRBV4-3 | many | -
TGTGCCAGCAGCCAAGGGGGCGGGAGGGCCCACAATGAGCAGTTCTTC | CASSQGGGRAHNEQFF | TRBJ2-1 | TRBV3-1 | - | TRBD2
TGTGCCAGCAGCTCCCAGTCCCGCTCCTACAATGAGCAGTTCTTC | CASSSQSRSYNEQFF | TRBJ2-1 | TRBV27 | many | -
TGTGCCAGCAGCCCGCGAGGGGTTTATAGCAATCAGCCCCAGCATTTT | CASSPRGVYSNQPQHF | TRBJ1-5 | TRBV7-2 | few | -
TGCAGTGCTAGAGAGTGGGTGAGGGAGGGGGGCAATCAGCCCCAGCATTTT | CSAREWVREGGNQPQHF | TRBJ1-5 | TRBV20-1 | few | -
TGTGCCAGCAGTGAATTGCTCGGTAACACTGAAGCTTTCTTT | CASSELLGNTEAFF | TRBJ1-1 | TRBV25-1 | many | -
TGTGCCAGCAGTTACCTGGGACAGGGGGGCGATGGCTACACCTTC | CASSYLGQGGDGYTF | TRBJ1-2 | TRBV12-3/TRBV12-4 | few | TRBD1
TGTGCCAGCACCCTAGACCCGGGAGGTGAAAAACTGTTTTTT | CASTLDPGGEKLFF | TRBJ1-4 | TRBV6-1 | many | -
TGTGCCAGCAGCTTAGCGGCAGGGCTGCAGGCGGACTTC | CASSLAAGLQADF | TRBJ2-7 | TRBV13 | - | -
TGCAGTGCCTTACAGGGCGGCTACACCTTC | CSALQGGYTF | TRBJ1-2 | TRBV20-1 | many | -
TGTGCCAGTCGCTGGACCGGGGAGCTGTTTTTT | CASRWTGELFF | TRBJ2-2 | TRBV27 | many | -
TGTGCCAGCAGCTGGAAGTACTTAGAGACCCAGTACTTC | CASSWKYLETQYF | TRBJ2-5 | TRBV7-9 | many | -
TGTGCCAGCAGCCAAGATCCTTGGAGAGTCTCCTACAATGAGCAGTTCTTC | CASSQDPWRVSYNEQFF | TRBJ2-1 | TRBV14 | - | -
TGTGCCAGCAGCGTAGAAAGTGGACTGGGGAATGAGCAGTTCTTC | CASSVESGLGNEQFF | TRBJ2-1 | TRBV9 | - | -
TGTGCCAGCAGTTACGACGGGAGCCGGGACGAGCAGTACTTC | CASSYDGSRDEQYF | TRBJ2-7 | TRBV6-5 | few | -
TGTGCCAGCAGTCCAGTCTCCCTAGCGGGAGGGCCCCACGAGCAGTACTTC | CASSPVSLAGGPHEQYF | TRBJ2-7 | TRBV27 | - | TRBD2
TGTGCCTGGAGTATGGGGACAGGATACAATGAGCAGTTCTTC | CAWSMGTGYNEQFF | TRBJ2-1 | TRBV30 | many | TRBD1
TGTGCCAGCAGTTATTCAGGTCTCCAAGAGACCCAGTACTTC | CASSYSGLQETQYF | TRBJ2-5 | TRBV6-2/TRBV6-3 | many | -
TGCGCCAGCAGCCAAGACCTGGCGGGTTCTAGCACAGATACGCAGTATTTT | CASSQDLAGSSTDTQYF | TRBJ2-3 | TRBV4-3 | many | -
TGCGCCAGCAGCCAAGATCGGACTAGCGGAACGTCCTACAATGAGCAGTTCTTC | CASSQDRTSGTSYNEQFF | TRBJ2-1 | TRBV4-3 | many | TRBD2
TGTGCCAGCAGCCAAGATGAGGAGACCCAGTACTTC | CASSQDEETQYF | TRBJ2-5 | TRBV14 | - | -